The next 24 T cell receptor beta chains were all read from a single sample in a study of Graves' ophthalmopathy and Graves' hyperthyroidism. The study amplified TCR beta CDR3 regions using RNA transcripts. HTBI primers primed a first-round RT-PCR, and a second-round multiplex PCR followed. TCRdb reprocessed the multiplex PCR reads via MiXCR and lists one record per CDR3 protein. The data show some 380,000 distinct CDR3 sequences, 15% seen once. Sequenced: peripheral blood. These receptors were collected from a woman aged 18-30 years with stable Graves' hyperthyroidism.

This clonotype was counted a few times. The genes are TRBV20-1 and TRBJ2-7; the match to TRBD2 covers 13 bases. The CDR3 totals 14 residues. Germline values: CDR1 DFQATT, CDR2 SNEGSKA (reference sequence). The chain's CDR3 is CGAATSGGTNEQYF. CDR3 DNA: TGCGGAGCAGCGACTAGCGGGGGGACGAACGAGCAGTACTTC.

The chain carries TRBV18 and TRBJ2-5; D possibly uses TRBD1 or TRBD2 (5 bases each). Germline CDR1 is KGHSH and CDR2 is LQKENI. The CDR3 is 15 amino acids. V dropped 10 bases and J dropped 2 bases, with 20 bases sitting between them. CDR3 sequence (DNA): TGTGCCACCACAGACGGGACGAAACTTCAAGAGACCCAGTACTTC. The encoded protein is CATTDGTKLQETQYF.

This clonotype was seen only once. The chain is built from TRBV7-2 and TRBJ1-2; maybe TRBD1 (6 bases). The V gene's germline CDR1 is SGHTA and CDR2 FQGNSA. This CDR3 spans 13 amino acids. V was shortened by 6 bases and J by 2 bases, with 10 bases between the two germline ends. CDR3 residues: CASRATGNYGYTF. CDR3 bases: TGTGCCAGCAGAGCCACAGGGAACTATGGCTACACCTTC.

The chain uses TRBV24-1 and TRBJ1-1; 7 positions match TRBD1. Germline assignment: CDR1 KGHDR and CDR2 SFDVKD. The CDR3 has 19 amino acids. After removal of 1 base from V and 1 base from J, the junction contained 14 bases not matched to a gene. The CDR3 DNA sequence: TGTGCCACCAGTGATTTACGGGAGGGGGCAAAAATGGAGAACACTGAAGCTTTCTTT. It is translated as CATSDLREGAKMENTEAFF.

This clonotype showed up many times. The genes are TRBV6-1 and TRBJ2-5; maybe TRBD2 (6 bases). The CDR3 runs 17 residues. The germline V gene encodes CDR1 MNHNS and CDR2 SASEGT. Trimming left V 5 bases short and J 0 bases short, with 19 bases between. CDR3 in DNA: TGTGCCAGCAGTCCAACCGCCGGAGCGGGCTACCAAGAGACCCAGTACTTC. Amino acids: CASSPTAGAGYQETQYF.

This clonotype showed up many times. The chain carries TRBV10-3 and TRBJ1-2, with a weak D call TRBD1 (5 bases). The germline V gene has CDR1 ENHRY and CDR2 SYGVKD. Trimming removed 3 bases at V and 8 bases at J, with 19 bases between. The CDR3 totals 15 residues. The CDR3 DNA follows: TGTGCCATCAGTGATCCTCGGATCGGGGCAGGGGGCTACACCTTC. It yields the protein CAISDPRIGAGGYTF.

As to this clonotype: A much larger clonotype is one base distant, so this may be a read error. A read error is likely, as this CDR3 ends without the conserved phenylalanine or tryptophan. This sequence joins TRBV5-5 and TRBJ1-2; 8 bases match TRBD1. Germline V gives CDR1 SGHKS, CDR2 YYEKEE (reference sequence). The CDR3 covers 13 residues. CDR3 bases: TGTGCCAGCACCTTGGGGACAGGTCCTGGCTACACCTAC. It codes for CASTLGTGPGYTY.

This clonotype was detected once. The V and J genes are TRBV12-3 or TRBV12-4 and TRBJ2-5, with 9 bases fitting TRBD1. The CDR3 contains 15 residues. V was pared by 2 bases and J by 7 bases, with 8 bases of the junction left unmatched. The CDR3 sequence is CASSLRDRATGTQYF. CDR3 bases: TGTGCCAGCAGTTTAAGGGACAGGGCGACGGGGACCCAGTACTTC.

This clonotype was counted a few times. This chain uses TRBV2 with TRBJ2-7, with 7 bases matching TRBD1. The germline V gene has CDR1 SNHLY and CDR2 FYNNEI. J was trimmed by 0 bases and V by 5 bases; bases with no gene match: 4. The CDR3 is 14 amino acids. The chain's CDR3 is CASSPDRDSYEQYF. The CDR3 DNA sequence: TGTGCCAGCAGTCCTGACAGGGACTCCTACGAGCAGTACTTC.

V gene TRBV9 combines with J gene TRBJ2-1; unclear D gene. The CDR3 sequence is 13 residues long. Trimming pared 0 bases from V and 3 bases from J, leaving 4 bases between. CDR1 and CDR2 (germline): SGDLS, YYNGEE. The CDR3: CASSVGYYNEQFF. CDR3 nucleotide sequence: TGTGCCAGCAGCGTAGGTTACTACAATGAGCAGTTCTTC.

The sample holds many counts of this clonotype. The rearrangement uses TRBV6-1 and TRBJ1-5; tentatively, D is TRBD1 (5 bases). This CDR3 is 17 amino acids long. Germline-derived CDR1 and CDR2 are MNHNS and SASEGT. Trimming left V 4 bases short and J 2 bases short, with 18 bases between. The CDR3 DNA sequence: TGTGCCAGCAGTGCGTACCGGGACCTTGAAGGCAATCAGCCCCAGCATTTT. Its translation is CASSAYRDLEGNQPQHF.

In this sample, this clonotype turned up many times. The chain employs TRBV2 and TRBJ1-5; D is possibly TRBD1 (6 bases). The V end was cut by 6 bases, the J end by 0 bases, with 21 bases between. Germline lookup yields CDR1 SNHLY and CDR2 FYNNEI. The CDR3 totals 18 residues. CDR3 region: CASSHRDMINYSNQPQHF. The CDR3 coding sequence is TGTGCCAGCAGCCACCGGGACATGATAAATTATAGCAATCAGCCCCAGCATTTT.

Ten or more counts support this clonotype. V usage is TRBV12-3 or TRBV12-4 and J usage is TRBJ1-3; the D is unclear. The V gene lost 5 bases and the J gene lost 3 bases, with 8 bases spanning the gap. The CDR3 consists of 13 residues. The DNA of the CDR3 is TGTGCCAGCAGTGGATACGTTGGAAACACCATATATTTT. This translates into CASSGYVGNTIYF.

With respect to this clonotype: This sequence may be a read error, since a much larger clone differs from it by one base. The rearrangement joins TRBV20-1 to TRBJ1-1; weak D call: TRBD1 (5 bases). The CDR3 spans 13 residues. The germline gives CDR1 DFQATT, CDR2 SNEGSKA (reference sequence). CDR3 in amino acids: CSAAGLRNTEACF. The CDR3 DNA follows: TGCAGTGCGGCGGGACTGAGAAACACTGAAGCTTGCTTT.

This clonotype occurred many times. This chain connects TRBV27 to TRBJ1-3, with D hard to call. The germline CDR1 and CDR2 sequences are MNHEY and SMNVEV (reference sequence). CDR3 length: 13 residues. V was clipped by 6 bases and J by 0 bases, with 6 bases between them. CDR3 coding DNA: TGTGCCAGCAGCTTCGACTCTGGAAACACCATATATTTT. Its protein is CASSFDSGNTIYF.

This clonotype was detected many times. The J gene is TRBJ2-7, the V gene TRBV9; weak D call: TRBD1 (6 bases). Germline values: CDR1 SGDLS, CDR2 YYNGEE. The CDR3 is made up of 14 amino acids. Trimming removed 0 bases at V and 5 bases at J, with 12 bases between. The CDR3 DNA sequence: TGTGCCAGCAGCGTAGGACCCACAGGGAACGAGCAGTACTTC. Residues: CASSVGPTGNEQYF.

This clonotype was seen a few times. This chain uses TRBV5-1 with TRBJ2-5; D is tentatively TRBD1 or TRBD2 (5 bases each). The V end lost 7 bases, the J end lost 5 bases, and 15 bases lay between the germline ends. The CDR3 spans 13 residues. CDR1 SGHRS and CDR2 YFSETQ come from the germline V gene. Here the CDR3 reads CASQPGDGETQYF. DNA for the CDR3: TGCGCCAGCCAACCTGGGGACGGGGAGACCCAGTACTTC.

This clonotype was detected ten times or more. The chain employs TRBV2 and TRBJ2-4; weak D call: TRBD1 (5 bases). The CDR3 spans 14 residues. V was shortened by 6 bases and J by 8 bases, with 17 bases between the two germline ends. Germline loops: CDR1 SNHLY, CDR2 FYNNEI. The CDR3 DNA reads as TGTGCCAGCAGGAAGCAGGGTGGGGTCGACATTCAGTACTTC. Residues: CASRKQGGVDIQYF.

The sample holds many counts of this clonotype. The V and J genes are TRBV27 and TRBJ2-7, with 9 nucleotides matching TRBD1. V lost 5 bases, J lost 5 bases, and 16 bases stayed unmatched. CDR1 and CDR2 (germline): MNHEY, SMNVEV (reference sequence). The CDR3 is 17 residues long. The CDR3 here is CASSEYRGQGLGNEQYF. The CDR3 coding sequence is TGTGCCAGCAGTGAATACAGGGGACAGGGCCTTGGGAACGAGCAGTACTTC.

Remarks on this clonotype: This may be a read error: a much more frequent sequence differs by one nucleotide. The rearrangement links TRBV10-3 to TRBJ2-2; TRBD2 matches at 7 bases. The CDR3 is made up of 15 amino acids. The V gene's germline CDR1 is ENHRY and CDR2 SYGVKD. The CDR3 DNA reads TGTGCCATCGGGAGGGCTACGCACAAAACCGGGGGGCTGTTTTTT. The encoded protein is CAIGRATHKTGGLFF.

In its sample, this clonotype was seen many times. This chain connects TRBV6-5 to TRBJ1-1; D may be TRBD1 (5 bases). V lost 6 bases, J lost 5 bases, and 16 bases lay in between. Germline V gene data show CDR1 as MNHEY and CDR2 as SVGAGI. The CDR3 is 14 amino acids. The CDR3: CASSPPQGGTEAFF. In nucleotides, the CDR3 is TGTGCCAGCAGCCCTCCCCAGGGAGGGACTGAAGCTTTCTTT.

V usage is TRBV20-1 and J usage is TRBJ1-1; no clear D gene. The germline V and J ends were trimmed by 6 bases and 1 base, with 15 bases remaining between them. Germline values: CDR1 DFQATT, CDR2 SNEGSKA (reference sequence). The CDR3 has 14 residues. The DNA of the CDR3 is TGCAGTGCCGATCGGGTTACACGGAACACTGAAGCTTTCTTT. This translates into CSADRVTRNTEAFF.

In its sample, this clonotype was seen many times. The V call is TRBV6-1, the J call TRBJ2-7; D tentatively reads TRBD1 or TRBD2 (7 bases each). The CDR3 has 14 amino acids. Germline V gene sequence: CDR1 MNHNS, CDR2 SASEGT. The CDR3, as DNA: TGTGCGACGAAGGGGAGGGGGCCCTCCTACGAGCAGTACTTC. Translated: CATKGRGPSYEQYF.

The chain employs TRBV27 and TRBJ1-2, with 7 positions matching TRBD1. Trimming cost V 6 bases and J 6 bases; bases outside gene matches: 22. Germline CDR1 is MNHEY and CDR2 is SMNVEV (reference sequence). The CDR3 extends over 18 amino acids. CDR3 bases: TGTGCCAGCAGATCATTTCTATCCCCGGAACAGGGGCAGAATGGCTACACCTTC. Amino acids: CASRSFLSPEQGQNGYTF.